Below are 8 T cell receptor beta chains sequenced from a single sample in a study of T cells of healthy individuals. TCRdb recomputed calls from the 5' RACE reads with MiXCR, one row per CDR3 protein. The sample gives about 53,000 distinct CDR3 sequences, 14% to 15% of which show up once; more than 15% is in the top ten. The receptors here all came from a human donor in good health.

This clonotype was counted between two and nine times. The chain has TRBV2 and TRBJ2-1, with D perhaps TRBD1 (6 bases). V was clipped by 8 bases and J by 0 bases, with 11 bases between them. Germline V gives CDR1 SNHLY, CDR2 FYNNEI. This CDR3 spans 14 amino acids. CDR3 coding DNA: TGTGCCAGCCGTGGACAGAGCTCCTACAATGAGCAGTTCTTC. Residues: CASRGQSSYNEQFF.

This clonotype showed up just a few times. The chain carries TRBV5-6 and TRBJ2-2, with TRBD2 matching over 11 bases. This CDR3 contains 16 residues. V dropped 3 bases and J dropped 6; count of bases not matched to a gene: 7. The germline V gene encodes CDR1 SGHDT and CDR2 YYEEEE. DNA for the CDR3: TGTGCCAGCAGCTCCTTGACTAGCGGGATAGCCGGGGAGCTGTTTTTT. Protein product: CASSSLTSGIAGELFF.

This CDR3 is CASRTSAHQETQYF. Here the CDR3 DNA reads TGTGCCAGTAGGACTAGCGCACACCAAGAGACCCAGTACTTC. The chain employs TRBV19 and TRBJ2-5; the match to TRBD2 covers 8 bases. The CDR3 extends over 14 amino acids. The trim removed 6 bases at V and 0 bases at J, leaving 3 bases unmatched. CDR1 is LNHDA, CDR2 SQIVND, per germline (reference sequence).

This clonotype was seen at least ten times. V usage is TRBV15 and J usage is TRBJ2-5, with TRBD1 matching 7 bases. Looked up from germline, CDR1 is LNHNV and CDR2 is YYDKDF (reference sequence). The CDR3 consists of 14 residues. V lost 8 bases, J lost 1 base, and 7 bases stayed unmatched. The CDR3 DNA follows: TGTGCCACCTCACAGGGGCGAAGCCAAGAGACCCAGTACTTC. Translation gives CATSQGRSQETQYF.

This clonotype has at least ten counts. V is TRBV9 and J is TRBJ2-3; TRBD2 aligns across 14 bases. V lost 3 bases and J lost 6; bases outside the gene matches: 9. Germline V gives CDR1 SGDLS, CDR2 YYNGEE. The CDR3 has 17 residues. CDR3 sequence reads: CASSGGLAGGVADTQYF. The DNA for the CDR3 is TGTGCCAGCAGCGGCGGACTAGCGGGAGGAGTTGCCGATACGCAGTATTTT.

The chain is built from TRBV6-5 and TRBJ2-6; D remains ambiguous. Per germline, CDR1 MNHEY and CDR2 SVGAGI. Trimming shortened V by 2 bases and J by 2 bases, and 7 bases separated the two germline ends. This CDR3 has 15 residues. The CDR3 loop is CASSYVLAGANVLTF. The DNA of the CDR3 is TGTGCCAGCAGTTACGTGCTGGCTGGGGCCAACGTCCTGACTTTC.

This clonotype is medium-sized by share. J is TRBJ2-7 and V is TRBV9; a possible D gene is TRBD2 (5 bases). Trimming cost V 4 bases and J 6 bases, with 8 bases left between them. The CDR3 is 11 residues long. CDR1 is SGDLS and CDR2 is YYNGEE in the germline V gene. CDR3 in DNA: TGTGCCAGCAGCCACGGGGTCGAGCAGTACTTC. Translated, it gives CASSHGVEQYF.

This clonotype has a handful of counts. The chain recombines TRBV6-2 or TRBV6-3 with TRBJ1-2, with no clear D. V was pared by 10 bases and J by 2 bases, with 8 bases between. CDR3 length: 11 amino acids. Germline CDR1 and CDR2: MNHEY and SVGEGT. Written as DNA, the CDR3 is TGTGCCACAGTCCAGAACTATGGCTACACCTTC. It encodes CATVQNYGYTF.